This T cell receptor (beta chain) was recovered during a study of CD8 T cells in Susac syndrome. At the level of the study: Patients with Susac syndrome were therapy-naive, taking corticosteroids, with some also receiving intravenous immunoglobulin, or taking intravenous immunoglobulin alone at the time their blood was drawn.

The CDR3 length is 14 residues. Between the trimmed V and J ends, which lost 0 bases and 3 bases, there was a span of 9 bases. Germline loops: CDR1 LGHNA, CDR2 YSLEER. As judged by recently defined diagnostic criteria, patients with Susac syndrome had definite or probable disease. With random hexamers, reverse transcription was performed on about 0.5 to 1 ug of RNA. Across 54 Vbeta and 13 Jbeta, TCR beta CDR3 was amplified with immunoSEQ multiplex PCR. TCRdb re-called the immunoSEQ multiplex PCR reads with MiXCR, one entry per CDR3 protein. Among around 170,000 distinct CDR3 sequences listed, 90% to 96% were seen once.

The clonotype originates from a human donor with Susac syndrome. Sample: CD4+ T cells from PBMCs. The chain employs TRBV4-3 and TRBJ2-7; D is undetermined. The chain's CDR3 is CASSQDLHVYEQYF. Written as DNA, the CDR3 is TGCGCCAGCAGCCAAGATCTACACGTCTACGAGCAGTACTTC.